Listed here are 20 T cell receptor beta chains from one sample, sequenced in a study of shared clonotypes between healthy human individuals. This table comes from immunoSEQ multiplex PCR, and its TCRdb copy is limited to in-frame clones, with some not included. The table has about 490,000 clones, over 60% seen once. What was sequenced was PBMCs. These receptors were obtained from a woman aged 40 to 55 in good health. Some clones in this sample may be carry-over from other donors' samples.

About this clone itself: The sample holds other DNA sequences that translate to the same CDR3. V usage is TRBV6-4 and J usage is TRBJ2-1; the match to TRBD2 covers 13 bases. Germline V gives CDR1 MRHNA, CDR2 SNTAGT. Trimming took 4 bases from V and 4 from J; bases not matched to a gene: 1. This CDR3 is built from 15 residues. The CDR3 protein is CASSGTSGSYNEQFF. CDR3 nucleotides: TGTGCCAGCAGTGGGACTAGCGGGAGTTACAATGAGCAGTTCTTC.

The sample holds one count of this clone. V usage is TRBV9 and J usage is TRBJ2-2; D remains ambiguous. The V gene's germline CDR1 is SGDLS and CDR2 YYNGEE. The length of the CDR3 is 14 residues. Trimming removed 4 bases at V and 1 base at J, with 8 bases between. The CDR3 region is CASSPRGNTGELFF. DNA for the CDR3: TGTGCCAGCAGCCCTCGAGGGAACACCGGGGAGCTGTTTTTT.

The chain uses TRBV5-8 and TRBJ2-1; D may be TRBD1 (5 bases). The germline gives CDR1 SGHTS, CDR2 YDEGEE. This CDR3 is 12 amino acids long. The germline V and J ends were trimmed by 3 bases and 8 bases, with 9 bases remaining between them. Written as DNA, the CDR3 is TGTGCCAGCAGCTCCTGGGGCTATGAGCAGTTCTTC. As protein: CASSSWGYEQFF.

The chain recombines TRBV5-4 with TRBJ1-1; tentative D call: TRBD1 (5 bases). V was cut by 3 bases and J by 1 base, with 13 bases left in between. The CDR3 consists of 15 residues. Germline V gene lookup returns CDR1 SGHNT and CDR2 YYREEE (reference sequence). CDR3 coding DNA: TGTGCCAGCAGCTCCGCGGGGGTATGGAACACTGAAGCTTTCTTT. This translates into CASSSAGVWNTEAFF. Filled out from reference TRBV5-4 and TRBJ1-1, the complete variable domain reads ETGVTQSPTHLIKTRGQQVTLRCSSQSGHNTVSWYQQALGQGPQFIFQYYREEENGRGNFPPRFSGLQFPNYSSELNVNALELDDSALYLCASSSAGVWNTEAFFGQGTRLTVV.

Comment on this clone: Other nucleotide sequences from this sample produce the same CDR3. V and J are TRBV7-2 and TRBJ2-1; D unresolved. V lost 0 bases and J lost 7, with 7 bases in between. Germline CDR1 is SGHTA and CDR2 is FQGNSA. The CDR3 runs 13 residues. The CDR3 region has the DNA TGTGCCAGCAGCTTAGCCCTTCGGAATGAGCAGTTCTTC. It specifies CASSLALRNEQFF.

The rearrangement uses TRBV2 and TRBJ1-1; 8 bases match TRBD1. This CDR3 has 12 residues. With 6 bases clipped from V and 9 bases from J, the junction kept 6 bases outside the gene matches. CDR1 is SNHLY and CDR2 is FYNNEI in the germline V gene. The CDR3 nucleotides read TGTGCCAGCAGGGAGGACAGGGAGAAAGCTTTCTTT. The encoded protein is CASREDREKAFF. Complete variable domain (other parts from reference TRBV2 and TRBJ1-1): EPEVTQTPSHQVTQMGQEVILRCVPISNHLYFYWYRQILGQKVEFLVSFYNNEISEKSEIFDDQFSVERPDGSNFTLKIRSTKLEDSAMYFCASREDREKAFFGQGTRLTVV.

The CDR3 DNA sequence: TGTGCCAGCAGCTTAAATCACGGTATTGGCCAGTTCTTC. It yields the protein CASSLNHGIGQFF. This chain uses TRBV7-3 with TRBJ2-1, with D unresolved. The CDR3 spans 13 residues. Germline V CDR1 and CDR2: SGHTA, FQGTGA. V was shortened by 1 base and J by 13 bases, with 14 bases between the two germline ends.

This clone was recorded a few times. The gene calls are TRBV28 and TRBJ2-2; 8 positions match TRBD2. This CDR3 is 13 amino acids long. J gave up 5 bases and V 6 bases, and 2 bases lay outside the gene matches. Germline CDR1 MDHEN, CDR2 SYDVKM. CDR3: CASRSGGTGELFF. The CDR3 nucleotides are TGTGCCAGCAGATCGGGGGGGACCGGGGAGCTGTTTTTT.

The rearrangement joins TRBV10-3 to TRBJ1-4; possible D gene TRBD1, 6 bases. V was shortened by 4 bases and J by 8 bases, with 14 bases between the two germline ends. The CDR3 length is 14 residues. Germline values: CDR1 ENHRY, CDR2 SYGVKD. CDR3 sequence (DNA): TGTGCCATCAGTGCCGGGGGGCTGGAGGAAAAACTGTTTTTT. Amino acid sequence: CAISAGGLEEKLFF.

The chain uses TRBV28 and TRBJ2-7, with 10 bases that match TRBD2. The V gene end was trimmed by 5 bases and the J gene end by 2 bases; junction bases not matched to a gene: 12. The CDR3 totals 17 residues. From germline, CDR1 is MDHEN and CDR2 SYDVKM. Here the CDR3 reads CASSPRQGLAVTYEQYF. DNA of the CDR3: TGTGCCAGCAGTCCAAGACAAGGACTAGCGGTCACCTACGAGCAGTACTTC.

This clone was detected only a few times. The V and J genes are TRBV9 and TRBJ2-7; 8 bases match TRBD2. The germline V gene encodes CDR1 SGDLS and CDR2 YYNGEE. The CDR3 runs to 16 residues. V lost 0 bases to trimming and J lost 4 bases; unmatched junction nucleotides: 9. The CDR3 sequence is CASSVAATGGDYEQYF. The CDR3 DNA follows: TGTGCCAGCAGCGTAGCTGCGACGGGAGGGGATTACGAGCAGTACTTC.

As regards this clone: Other DNA variants within this sample encode the same CDR3. V is TRBV2 and J is TRBJ1-1, with D hard to call. The CDR3 length is 11 residues. Germline values: CDR1 SNHLY, CDR2 FYNNEI. V dropped 6 bases and J dropped 5 bases, with 7 bases sitting between them. The CDR3 sequence is CASREGTEAFF. As DNA, the CDR3 is TGTGCCAGCAGGGAGGGTACTGAAGCTTTCTTT.

On this clone itself: A far more abundant clone sits one base away, making this likely a read error. The sample holds other DNA sequences that translate to the same CDR3. The chain is built from TRBV6-1 and TRBJ2-5; D is ambiguous. The CDR3 totals 13 residues. V dropped 3 bases and J dropped 5 bases, with 10 bases sitting between them. Germline V gives CDR1 MNHNS, CDR2 SASEGT. In DNA, the CDR3 is TGTGCCAGCAGTGATAGGGTCAGGGAGACCCAGTACTTC. Translating gives CASSDRVRETQYF.

The chain uses TRBV27 and TRBJ2-5, with a tentative D call TRBD2 (5 bases). Between the trimmed V and J ends, which lost 6 bases and 5 bases, there was a span of 19 bases. Germline V gene sequence: CDR1 MNHEY, CDR2 SMNVEV (reference sequence). The CDR3 contains 15 residues. In DNA, the CDR3 is TGTGCCAGCAGAAGGACTGCCACAAAGATTGAGACCCAGTACTTC. Protein sequence: CASRRTATKIETQYF.

As to this clone: A far larger clone is a single base away, which makes a read error likely. The same CDR3 also results from other DNA sequences found in this sample. This rearrangement joins TRBV30 to TRBJ2-7, with 7 bases matching TRBD2. J gave up 2 bases and V 6 bases, and 25 bases lay outside the gene matches. There are 19 residues in the CDR3. CDR1 and CDR2 (germline): GTSNPN, SVGIG (reference sequence). CDR3 in DNA: TGTGCCTGCCGGCAGGATCGACTGGCGGGAGTTCTACAAACCTACGAGCAGTACTTC. Residues: CACRQDRLAGVLQTYEQYF.

This chain joins TRBV5-4 and TRBJ2-4; 8 nucleotides line up with TRBD1. This CDR3 contains 14 residues. The V gene's germline CDR1 is SGHNT and CDR2 YYREEE (reference sequence). The ends lost 4 bases at V and 8 bases at J; junction bases unmatched: 8. CDR3 nucleotides: TGTGCCAGCAGCCCTGGACAGGGATCGGACATTCAGTACTTC. Translation gives CASSPGQGSDIQYF.

The chain carries TRBV11-2 and TRBJ2-5; TRBD1 aligns across 7 bases. The CDR3 length is 16 residues. Per the germline V gene, CDR1 is SGHAT and CDR2 is FQNNGV. V was pared by 5 bases and J by 0 bases, with 9 bases of the junction left unmatched. The CDR3 DNA sequence: TGTGCCAGCAGCAAACAGGGGTCTAAGTACCAAGAGACCCAGTACTTC. Protein sequence: CASSKQGSKYQETQYF.

The chain links TRBV7-6 to TRBJ1-1; D is uncertain. The CDR3 spans 15 residues. Trimming pared 6 bases from V and 4 bases from J, leaving 18 bases between. Germline V gene lookup returns CDR1 SGHVS and CDR2 FNYEAQ. The CDR3 loop reads CASRSGRAGATEAFF. CDR3 sequence (DNA): TGTGCCAGCAGATCCGGGCGGGCCGGAGCCACTGAAGCTTTCTTT.

This clone was detected only once. This rearrangement joins TRBV29-1 to TRBJ2-2, with 9 bases that match TRBD1. J was trimmed by 6 bases and V by 5 bases; bases with no gene match: 10. The CDR3 length is 15 residues. Germline V gives CDR1 SQVTM, CDR2 ANQGSEA. CDR3 amino acids: CSVSTGDRAAGELFF. Written as DNA, the CDR3 is TGCAGCGTTTCGACGGGGGACAGGGCTGCCGGGGAGCTGTTTTTT.

The rearrangement joins TRBV30 to TRBJ1-2; D gene ambiguous. V dropped 1 base and J dropped 8 bases, with 14 bases sitting between them. The CDR3 runs to 13 residues. Germline V gene sequence: CDR1 GTSNPN, CDR2 SVGIG (reference sequence). The CDR3 sequence is CAWSAQLVGGYTF. The CDR3 DNA reads as TGTGCCTGGAGTGCCCAACTTGTAGGGGGCTACACCTTC.